This T cell receptor beta chain was documented in a study of blood T cell repertoires in COVID-19. Study information: Material from acute and convalescent COVID-19 was sourced from the United States, Italy and Spain. T cells, B-cell-depleted T cells, or PBMCs supplied cDNA or gDNA.

CDR3 size: 12 residues. Germline CDR1 and CDR2: ENHRY and SYGVKD. V was trimmed by 3 bases and J by 7 bases, leaving 9 bases between them. In the authors' methods: Counts of nucleated cells, estimated from reference gene primer amplification, were obtained. The method was immunoSEQ multiplex PCR; TCRdb's version includes in-frame clones alone and lacks a portion of them. The V and J calls and clone size come from that table; D and trimming were worked out from the DNA. The data show around 200,000 clones, with around 82% seen just once and less than 3% held by the top ten. The chain has TRBV10-3 and TRBJ1-1, with D possibly matching TRBD1 (5 bases). Source material: peripheral blood. This TCR came from a man in his forties or fifties with active or convalescent COVID-19. CDR3 in DNA: TGTGCCATCAGTGACAGGGAGGATGAAGCTTTCTTT. It codes for CAISDREDEAFF.